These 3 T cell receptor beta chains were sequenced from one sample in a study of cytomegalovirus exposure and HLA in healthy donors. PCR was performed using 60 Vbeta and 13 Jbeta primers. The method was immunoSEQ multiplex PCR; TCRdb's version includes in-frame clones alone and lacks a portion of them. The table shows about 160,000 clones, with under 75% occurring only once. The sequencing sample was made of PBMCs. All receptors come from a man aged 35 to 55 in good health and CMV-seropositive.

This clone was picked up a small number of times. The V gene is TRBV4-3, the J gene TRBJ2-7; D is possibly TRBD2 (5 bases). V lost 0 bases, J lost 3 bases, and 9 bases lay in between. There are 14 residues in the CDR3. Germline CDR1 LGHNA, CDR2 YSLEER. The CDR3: CASSQDRGDYEQYF. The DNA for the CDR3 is TGCGCCAGCAGCCAAGATCGGGGAGACTACGAGCAGTACTTC.

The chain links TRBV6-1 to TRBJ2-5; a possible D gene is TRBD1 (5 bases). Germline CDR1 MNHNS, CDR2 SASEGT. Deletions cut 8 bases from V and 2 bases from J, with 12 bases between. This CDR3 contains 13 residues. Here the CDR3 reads CASERKGQETQYF. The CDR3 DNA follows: TGTGCCAGCGAGAGGAAGGGGCAAGAGACCCAGTACTTC.

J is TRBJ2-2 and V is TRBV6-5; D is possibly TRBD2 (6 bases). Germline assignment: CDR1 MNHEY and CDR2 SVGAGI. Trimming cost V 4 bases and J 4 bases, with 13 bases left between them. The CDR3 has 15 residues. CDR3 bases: TGTGCCAGCAGTTCGAGCGGGCCGGGCACCGGGGAGCTGTTTTTT. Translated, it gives CASSSSGPGTGELFF.